This TCR beta chain was sequenced for a study of blood T cell repertoires in COVID-19. Sequenced by immunoSEQ multiplex PCR; TCRdb stores in-frame clones only, minus some. The table shows some 400,000 clones, with around 91% occurring only once. From germline, CDR1 is LGHDT and CDR2 YNNKEL (reference sequence). V dropped 1 base and J dropped 5 bases, with 18 bases sitting between them. The CDR3 loop spans 16 amino acids. The source of this sequence is a young man with active or convalescent COVID-19. Sequenced input: peripheral blood. The chain links TRBV3-1 (or the pseudogene TRBV3-2) to TRBJ2-7; maybe TRBD1 (6 bases). CDR3 in DNA: TGTGCCAGCAGCCAAGGCTCAGGGGTCACTCTCCACGAGCAGTACTTC. Translated: CASSQGSGVTLHEQYF.